A selection of T cell receptor beta chains follows, all from one sample in a study of memory CD8 T cells in hepatitis C reinfection. Some clones are missing from TCRdb's copy, which holds only in-frame ones; the method was immunoSEQ multiplex PCR. The sample lists some 44,000 clones; roughly nine tenths were seen once. The specimen sequenced was naive CD8+ T cells sorted from blood. These receptors were collected from a man aged 18-30 years with hepatitis C virus infection. Each CDR3 is given with its conserved first and last residue. Fields, in order: J gene, V gene, D gene, clone size, CDR3 DNA, CDR3 protein. The D gene is left open where the match is weak. Only some rows state a clone size, as once, few, many or a class for expanded clones.

TRBJ2-1 | TRBV9 | . | . | TGTGCCAGCAGCGTAGAAGCAGGGATGGGGGGCTACAATGAGCAGTTCTTC | CASSVEAGMGGYNEQFF
TRBJ2-1 | TRBV5-4 | TRBD2 | . | TGTGCCAGCAGCTCCGGACTAGCGGGAGGCTACAATGAGCAGTTCTTC | CASSSGLAGGYNEQFF
TRBJ1-1 | TRBV6-6 | TRBD1 | . | TGTGCCAGCAGTCTTACAGGGGGCACTGAAGCTTTCTTT | CASSLTGGTEAFF
TRBJ2-5 | TRBV27 | TRBD1 | . | TGTGCCAGCAGTTTTGTGGGACAGTACCAAGAGACCCAGTACTTC | CASSFVGQYQETQYF
TRBJ2-1 | TRBV7-8 | TRBD2 | once | TGTGCCAGCAGCCTATATAGCGGGGCCCTCTCCTACAATGAGCAGTTCTTC | CASSLYSGALSYNEQFF
TRBJ2-7 | TRBV7-2 | . | . | TGTGCCAGCAGCTTAGCGGGGTTGGGAGGAGAGCAGTACTTC | CASSLAGLGGEQYF
TRBJ2-1 | TRBV19 | TRBD2 | . | TGTGCCAGTAGTATAACAGCGGGAATCTACAATGAGCAGTTCTTC | CASSITAGIYNEQFF
TRBJ1-5 | TRBV7-8 | TRBD1 | few | TGTGCCAGCAGCACCGACAGGGGGCATCAGCCCCAGCATTTT | CASSTDRGHQPQHF
TRBJ1-1 | TRBV29-1 | . | few | TGCAGCGCCAAGGGGTATGGGGTGAACACTGAAGCTTTCTTT | CSAKGYGVNTEAFF
TRBJ2-3 | TRBV7-9 | TRBD1 | . | TGTGCCAGCAGCTTAGCGGAACAGGGGTACACAGATACGCAGTATTTT | CASSLAEQGYTDTQYF
TRBJ1-6 | TRBV12-5 | . | . | TGTGCTAGTGGTTTGGTTGGAGGGAACAATTCACCCCTCCACTTT | CASGLVGGNNSPLHF
TRBJ2-2 | TRBV27 | . | . | TGTGCCAGCAAATACCCACAGGGTGCGGGCGGGGAGCTGTTTTTT | CASKYPQGAGGELFF
TRBJ2-3 | TRBV7-8 | TRBD2 | once | TGTGCCAGCAGCTTGGGGCACGGGGGAGGGCAGGGAGATACGCAGTATTTT | CASSLGHGGGQGDTQYF
TRBJ1-6 | TRBV5-6 | . | . | TGTGCCAGTAGCTTAAGGGGTAATTCACCCCTCCACTTT | CASSLRGNSPLHF
TRBJ1-1 | TRBV5-4 | . | . | TGTGCCAGCAGCTCCCAGGGGAACACTGAAGCTTTCTTT | CASSSQGNTEAFF
TRBJ2-5 | TRBV5-1 | TRBD1 | . | TGCGCCAGCAGCCAAAAGGGACAGGGCCAAGAGACCCAGTACTTC | CASSQKGQGQETQYF
TRBJ1-1 | TRBV7-3 | TRBD1 | . | TGTGCCAGCAGCCCCGTGGGACAGGGGAGTACTGAAGCTTTCTTT | CASSPVGQGSTEAFF
TRBJ2-7 | TRBV4-1 | TRBD1 | few | TGCGCCAGCAGCCAGGTACAGGGGTCCTACGAGCAGTACTTC | CASSQVQGSYEQYF
TRBJ2-1 | TRBV15 | . | . | TGTGCCACCAGTGGGGGGAGAGGGTACAATGAGCAGTTCTTC | CATSGGRGYNEQFF
TRBJ1-2 | TRBV27 | . | . | TGTGCCAGCAGTTTAAACAGTCACTATGGCTACACCTTC | CASSLNSHYGYTF
TRBJ1-1 | TRBV13 | . | . | TGTGCCAGCAGCTTAGGCTGGGGAGGAGGTAGTGAAGCTTTCTTT | CASSLGWGGGSEAFF
TRBJ2-1 | TRBV28 | TRBD2 | . | TGTGCCAGCAGTTCCCTAATCGCAAGCCCTAGCGGGGGGCCCAATGAGCAGTTCTTC | CASSSLIASPSGGPNEQFF
TRBJ2-1 | TRBV4-1 | TRBD2 | . | TGCGCCAGCAGCCAAGTCCTAGCGGGAGACAATGAGCAGTTCTTC | CASSQVLAGDNEQFF
TRBJ2-1 | TRBV27 | . | once | TGTGCCAGCAGTTTATACACGGGAGTAGGCAATGAGCAGTTCTTC | CASSLYTGVGNEQFF
TRBJ2-1 | TRBV7-2 | TRBD2 | . | TGTGCCAGCAGCTCTAGCGGGGGGCGTGCCAATGAGCAGTTCTTC | CASSSSGGRANEQFF
TRBJ1-1 | TRBV7-3 | TRBD1 | . | TGTGCCAGCAGCTATACAGGGGGCCTTGAAGCTTTCTTT | CASSYTGGLEAFF
TRBJ1-1 | TRBV9 | . | . | TGTGCCAGCAGCGTAGGCCCGACTAACACTGAAGCTTTCTTT | CASSVGPTNTEAFF
TRBJ2-3 | TRBV5-4 | . | . | TGTGCCAGCACCGGGGGAGGGGGGGCAGATACGCAGTATTTT | CASTGGGGADTQYF
TRBJ2-6 | TRBV7-9 | TRBD1 | . | TGTGCCAGCAGCCGCTTTAGAGGGGGCAACTCTGGGGCCAACGTCCTGACTTTC | CASSRFRGGNSGANVLTF
TRBJ1-5 | TRBV2 | . | . | TGTGCCAGCAGTGATACGGGCCTAACGGGGCAGCCCCAGCATTTT | CASSDTGLTGQPQHF
TRBJ2-5 | TRBV10-2 | . | . | TGCGCCAGCAGTGACCCCAGGGAGGGGGACACGGAGACCCAGTACTTC | CASSDPREGDTETQYF
TRBJ2-5 | TRBV4-1 | . | . | TGCGCCAGCAGCCAAACAGGAGAGACCCAGTACTTC | CASSQTGETQYF
TRBJ2-3 | TRBV28 | . | . | TGTGCCAGCAGTTTACCCACAGAGCCCCTTTTGGGGGGTTCTCCGGATACGCAGTATTTT | CASSLPTEPLLGGSPDTQYF
TRBJ2-2 | TRBV27 | TRBD2 | . | TGTGCCAGCAGTCAAGGGGAGGGGAGGGAGCTGTTTTTT | CASSQGEGRELFF
TRBJ1-6 | TRBV6-4 | TRBD1 | . | TGTGCCAGCAGTGAGGGACAGGGAAATTCACCCCTCCACTTT | CASSEGQGNSPLHF
TRBJ1-2 | TRBV2 | . | few | TGTGCCACCGCAGGGGTTAGGGGCTACACCTTC | CATAGVRGYTF
TRBJ2-3 | TRBV4-3 | TRBD1 | once | TGCGCCAGCAGCCCTAGGACAGGGTTCACAGATACGCAGTATTTT | CASSPRTGFTDTQYF
TRBJ2-7 | TRBV2 | TRBD1 | few | TGTGCCAGCAGTGAGACAGGGGGCTTTTACGAGCAGTACTTC | CASSETGGFYEQYF
TRBJ1-4 | TRBV6-6 | TRBD1 | . | TGTGCCAGCAGTCACACGACGACAGGGGGCGTTGAAAAACTGTTTTTT | CASSHTTTGGVEKLFF
TRBJ2-1 | TRBV13 | . | . | TGTGCCAGCAGCTCAGAGGCTAGGGAGCTCTACAATGAGCAGTTCTTC | CASSSEARELYNEQFF
TRBJ1-1 | TRBV4-1 | TRBD1 | . | TGCGCCAGCTCACCATCCGGACAGGTTATTGTTAACACTGAAGCTTTCTTT | CASSPSGQVIVNTEAFF
TRBJ1-4 | TRBV7-9 | TRBD1 | . | TGTGCCAGCAGCTTAGTAGGGACAGCGGAAAAACTGTTTTTT | CASSLVGTAEKLFF
TRBJ2-2 | TRBV7-9 | . | . | TGTGCCAGCAGCGCCGGGACAGGGGAGCTGTTTTTT | CASSAGTGELFF